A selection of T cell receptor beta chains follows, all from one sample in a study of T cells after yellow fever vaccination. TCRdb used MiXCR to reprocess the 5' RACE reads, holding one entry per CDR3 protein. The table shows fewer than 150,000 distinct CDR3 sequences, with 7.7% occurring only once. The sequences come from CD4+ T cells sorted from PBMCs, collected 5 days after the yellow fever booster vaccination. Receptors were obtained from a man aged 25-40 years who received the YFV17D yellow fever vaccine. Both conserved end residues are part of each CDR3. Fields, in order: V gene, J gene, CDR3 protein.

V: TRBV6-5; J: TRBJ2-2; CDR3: CASSYGGPTGGTGELFF
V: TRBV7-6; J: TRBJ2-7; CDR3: CASSSDWNSYEQYF
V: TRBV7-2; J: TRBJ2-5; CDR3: CASSLQGAKTQYF
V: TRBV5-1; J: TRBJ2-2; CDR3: CASSLGVAEGTGELFF
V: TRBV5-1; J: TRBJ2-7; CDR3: CASSTWTGSHEQYF
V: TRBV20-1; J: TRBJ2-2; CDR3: CSASDTGELFF
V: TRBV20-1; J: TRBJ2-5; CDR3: CRVGNRGRLETQYF
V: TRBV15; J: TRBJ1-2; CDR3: CATSLGGNYGYTF
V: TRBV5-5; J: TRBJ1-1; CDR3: CASSVIENTEAFF
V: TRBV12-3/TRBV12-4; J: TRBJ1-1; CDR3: CASSSSFEAFF
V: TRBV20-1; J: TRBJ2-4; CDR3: CSAPEGGTAKNIQYF
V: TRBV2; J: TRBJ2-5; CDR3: CASTQQGGTQYF
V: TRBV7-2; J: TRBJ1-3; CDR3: CASSLLSISPGNTIYF
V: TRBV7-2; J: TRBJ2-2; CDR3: CASSLGAGELFF
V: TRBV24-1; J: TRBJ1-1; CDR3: CATSDGVRAFF
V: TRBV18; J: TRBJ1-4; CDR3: CASSPPGGPRVEKLFF
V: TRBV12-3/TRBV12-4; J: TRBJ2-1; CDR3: CASSSGRQGLRRSSYNEQFF
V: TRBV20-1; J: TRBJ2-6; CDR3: CSASPGGVGANVLTF
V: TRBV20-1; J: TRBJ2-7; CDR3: CSAKLGLAGVDVYEQYF
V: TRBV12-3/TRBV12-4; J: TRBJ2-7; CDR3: CASSLQGSYEQYF
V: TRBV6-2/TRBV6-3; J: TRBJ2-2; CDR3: CASTPDRRTGELFF
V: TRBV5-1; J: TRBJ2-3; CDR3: CASSSRTYTDTQYF
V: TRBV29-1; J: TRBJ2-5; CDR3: CSVTGSYQETQYF
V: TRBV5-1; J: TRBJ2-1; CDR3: CASSLGQGGDEQFF
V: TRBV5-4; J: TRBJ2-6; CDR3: CASSPAGGSSGANVLTF
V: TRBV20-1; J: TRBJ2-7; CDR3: CSARDGRRENEQYF
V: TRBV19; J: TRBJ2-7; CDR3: CASRPRGTTRQKTDYEQYF
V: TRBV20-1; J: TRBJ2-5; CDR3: CSARDGTAQYF
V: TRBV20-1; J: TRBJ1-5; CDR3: CSARGRGRPPDQPQHF